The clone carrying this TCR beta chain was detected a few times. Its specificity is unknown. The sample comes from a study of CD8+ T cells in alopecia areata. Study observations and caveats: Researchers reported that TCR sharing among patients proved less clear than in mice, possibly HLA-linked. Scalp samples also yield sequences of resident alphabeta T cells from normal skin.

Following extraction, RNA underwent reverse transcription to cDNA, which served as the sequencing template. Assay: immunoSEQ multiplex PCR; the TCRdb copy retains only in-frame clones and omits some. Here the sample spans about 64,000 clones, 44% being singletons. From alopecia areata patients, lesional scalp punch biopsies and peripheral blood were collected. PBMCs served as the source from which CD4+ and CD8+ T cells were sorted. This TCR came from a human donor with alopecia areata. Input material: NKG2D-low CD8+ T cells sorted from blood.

CDR3 residues: CASTLSGGPGELFF. The CDR3 DNA is TGTGCCAGCACCCTCTCGGGCGGACCCGGGGAGCTGTTTTTT. The rearrangement links TRBV28 to TRBJ2-2, with D hard to call. CDR3 length equals 14 residues. V lost 7 bases, J lost 6 bases, and 15 bases lay in between. The germline CDR1 and CDR2 sequences are MDHEN and SYDVKM.